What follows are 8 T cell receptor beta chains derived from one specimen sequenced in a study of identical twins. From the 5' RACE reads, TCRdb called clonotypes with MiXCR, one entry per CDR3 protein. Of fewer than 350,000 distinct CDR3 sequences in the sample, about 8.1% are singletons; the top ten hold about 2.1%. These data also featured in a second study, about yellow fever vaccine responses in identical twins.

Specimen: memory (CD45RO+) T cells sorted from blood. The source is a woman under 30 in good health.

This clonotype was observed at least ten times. The CDR3 DNA is TGTGCCAGCAGTGGGTCTCTGGGAATTAACACTGAAGCTTTCTTT. Translating gives CASSGSLGINTEAFF. The genes are TRBV7-9 and TRBJ1-1; D gene uncertain. Germline loops: CDR1 SEHNR, CDR2 FQNEAQ (reference sequence). V gave up 6 bases and J gave up 2 bases, with 16 bases separating them. The CDR3 spans 15 residues.

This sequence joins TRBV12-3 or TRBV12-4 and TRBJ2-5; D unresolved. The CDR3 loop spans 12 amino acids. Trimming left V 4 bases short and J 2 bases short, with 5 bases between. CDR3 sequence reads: CASSWLQETQYF. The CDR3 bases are TGTGCCAGCAGTTGGTTACAAGAGACCCAGTACTTC.

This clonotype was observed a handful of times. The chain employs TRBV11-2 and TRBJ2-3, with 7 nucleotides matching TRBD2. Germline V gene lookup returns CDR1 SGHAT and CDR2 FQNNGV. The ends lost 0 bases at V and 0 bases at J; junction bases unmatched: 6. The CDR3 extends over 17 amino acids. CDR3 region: CASSLDRGGASTDTQYF. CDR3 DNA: TGTGCCAGCAGCTTAGATCGGGGAGGGGCTAGCACAGATACGCAGTATTTT.

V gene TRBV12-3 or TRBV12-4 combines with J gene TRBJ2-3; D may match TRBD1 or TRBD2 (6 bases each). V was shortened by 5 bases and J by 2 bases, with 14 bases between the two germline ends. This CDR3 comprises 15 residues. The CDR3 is CASSPRDTYTDTQYF. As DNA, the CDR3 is TGTGCCAGCAGTCCGCGGGACACCTACACAGATACGCAGTATTTT.

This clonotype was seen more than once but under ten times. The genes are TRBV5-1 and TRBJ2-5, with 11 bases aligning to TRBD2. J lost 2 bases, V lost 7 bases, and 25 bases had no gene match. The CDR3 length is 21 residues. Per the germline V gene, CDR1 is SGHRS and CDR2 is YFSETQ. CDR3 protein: CASLRKPPGVAGGSSQETQYF. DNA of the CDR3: TGCGCCAGCTTACGCAAGCCACCGGGAGTAGCGGGAGGGTCCTCACAAGAGACCCAGTACTTC.

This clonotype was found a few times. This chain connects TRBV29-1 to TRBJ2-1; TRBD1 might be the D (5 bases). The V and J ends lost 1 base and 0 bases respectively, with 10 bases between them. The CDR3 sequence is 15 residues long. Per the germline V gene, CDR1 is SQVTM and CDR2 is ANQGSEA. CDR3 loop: CSVEGQTSSYNEQFF. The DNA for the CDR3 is TGCAGCGTTGAAGGACAGACCAGCTCCTACAATGAGCAGTTCTTC.

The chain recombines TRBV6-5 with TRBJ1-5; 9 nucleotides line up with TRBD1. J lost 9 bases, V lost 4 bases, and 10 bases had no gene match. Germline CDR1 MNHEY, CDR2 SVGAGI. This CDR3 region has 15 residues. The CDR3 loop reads CASSSPTGGYSPQHF. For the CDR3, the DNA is TGTGCCAGCAGTTCCCCGACAGGGGGATATTCGCCCCAGCATTTT.

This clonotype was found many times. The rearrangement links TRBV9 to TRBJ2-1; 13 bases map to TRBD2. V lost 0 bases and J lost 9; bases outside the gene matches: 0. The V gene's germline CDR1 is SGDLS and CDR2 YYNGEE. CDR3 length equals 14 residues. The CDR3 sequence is CASSVGLAGGEQFF. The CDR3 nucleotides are TGTGCCAGCAGCGTAGGACTAGCGGGAGGTGAGCAGTTCTTC.